This TCR beta chain was identified during a study of cytomegalovirus exposure and HLA in healthy donors. Germline V CDR1 and CDR2: SGHAT, FQNNGV. The V and J ends lost 5 bases and 8 bases respectively, with 6 bases between them. This CDR3 has 10 amino acids. Study observations and caveats: The tendency of first-cohort TCR clusters to co-occur in the 120 or so validation repertoires was the finding of a later analysis. Reportedly, cytomegalovirus status was diagnosed with high sensitivity and specificity.

Worth noting for this clone: Its antigen is as yet unknown.

Sequencing was performed with immunoSEQ multiplex PCR; in TCRdb, only in-frame clones are kept and a portion is missing. Of roughly 120,000 clones in the sample, about 91% were seen once. Input material: PBMCs. This receptor was obtained from a man aged 18 to 30 in good health and CMV-seronegative. The rearrangement joins TRBV11-2 to TRBJ1-2; D gene unclear. CDR3 coding DNA: TGTGCCAGCAGCCCTCCCGGCTACACCTTC. Its protein is CASSPPGYTF.